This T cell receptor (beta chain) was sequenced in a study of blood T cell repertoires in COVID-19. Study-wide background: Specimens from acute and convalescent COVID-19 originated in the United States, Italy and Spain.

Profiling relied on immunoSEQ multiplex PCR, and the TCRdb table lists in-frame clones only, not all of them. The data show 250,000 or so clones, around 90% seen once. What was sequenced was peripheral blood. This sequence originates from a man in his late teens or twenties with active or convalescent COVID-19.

The chain's CDR3 is CASSSIQGAKLYGYTF. For the CDR3, the DNA is TGTGCCAGCAGTTCCATACAGGGGGCGAAGCTCTATGGCTACACCTTC. V is TRBV6-6 and J is TRBJ1-2, with 9 bases matching TRBD1. This CDR3 is built from 16 residues. Germline V CDR1 and CDR2: MNHNY, SVGAGI (reference sequence). J lost 4 bases, V lost 4 bases, and 10 bases had no gene match.